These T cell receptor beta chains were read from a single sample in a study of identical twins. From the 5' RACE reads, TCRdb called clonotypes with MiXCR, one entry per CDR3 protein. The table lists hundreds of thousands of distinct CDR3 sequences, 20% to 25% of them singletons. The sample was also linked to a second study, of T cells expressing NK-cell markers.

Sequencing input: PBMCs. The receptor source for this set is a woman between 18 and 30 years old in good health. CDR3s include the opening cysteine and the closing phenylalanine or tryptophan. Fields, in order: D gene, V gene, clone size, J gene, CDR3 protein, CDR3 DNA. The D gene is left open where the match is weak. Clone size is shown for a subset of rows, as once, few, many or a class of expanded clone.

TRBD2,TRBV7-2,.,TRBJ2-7,CASSPPLGTSGSYEQYF,TGTGCCAGCAGCCCCCCCCTGGGGACTAGCGGCTCCTACGAGCAGTACTTC
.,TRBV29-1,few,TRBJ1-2,CSGSPQGKMDGYTF,TGCAGCGGGTCCCCCCAGGGGAAGATGGATGGCTACACCTTC
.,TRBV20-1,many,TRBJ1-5,CSASGSASNQPQHF,TGCAGTGCTAGCGGTTCCGCGAGCAATCAGCCCCAGCATTTT
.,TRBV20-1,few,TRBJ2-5,CSASQWGRQYF,TGCAGTGCTAGTCAATGGGGCCGACAGTACTTC
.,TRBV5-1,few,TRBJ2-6,CASSSTGSGANVLTF,TGCGCCAGCAGCTCAACAGGGAGCGGGGCCAACGTCCTGACTTTC
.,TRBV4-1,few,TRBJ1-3,CASSQFEGSGGNTIYF,TGCGCCAGCAGCCAATTTGAGGGGAGCGGCGGAAACACCATATATTTT
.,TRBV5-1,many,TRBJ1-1,CASSPMTGFATEAFF,TGCGCCAGCAGCCCGATGACAGGATTCGCCACTGAAGCTTTCTTT
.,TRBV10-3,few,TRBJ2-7,CAISESKRDAYEQYF,TGTGCCATCAGTGAGTCGAAGAGGGACGCCTACGAGCAGTACTTC
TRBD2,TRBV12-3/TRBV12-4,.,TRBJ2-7,CASSQTGTRAYEQYF,TGTGCCAGCAGTCAGACCGGGACTAGAGCCTACGAGCAGTACTTC
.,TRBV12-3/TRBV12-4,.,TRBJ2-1,CASSPIVRWYNEQFF,TGTGCCAGCAGCCCAATAGTACGGTGGTACAATGAGCAGTTCTTC
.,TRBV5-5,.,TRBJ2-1,CASSSPGNRRQDEQFF,TGTGCCAGCAGCTCCCCTGGAAATAGACGACAGGATGAGCAGTTCTTC
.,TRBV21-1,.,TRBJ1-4,CASSHPVAGANEKLFF,TGTGCCAGCAGCCATCCCGTGGCAGGGGCTAATGAAAAACTGTTTTTT
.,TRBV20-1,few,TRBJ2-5,CSARDWRAVQETQYF,TGCAGTGCTAGAGATTGGAGAGCAGTACAAGAGACCCAGTACTTC
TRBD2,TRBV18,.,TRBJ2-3,CASSIGGGSTDTQYF,TGTGCCAGCTCAATTGGCGGGGGAAGCACAGATACGCAGTATTTT
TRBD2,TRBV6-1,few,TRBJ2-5,CASSGGGGLQETQYF,TGTGCCAGCAGTGGCGGGGGGGGGTTACAAGAGACCCAGTACTTC
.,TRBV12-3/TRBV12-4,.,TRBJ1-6,CASSMEVGSPLHF,TGTGCCAGCAGTATGGAAGTCGGTTCACCCCTCCACTTT
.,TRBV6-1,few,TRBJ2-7,CASSPLEGGRYEQYF,TGTGCCAGCAGCCCTTTGGAGGGGGGACGTTACGAGCAGTACTTC
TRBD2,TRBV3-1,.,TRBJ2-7,CASSPTSGEAWQYF,TGTGCCAGCAGCCCGACTAGCGGAGAGGCTTGGCAGTACTTC
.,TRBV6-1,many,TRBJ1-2,CASTADSYGYTF,TGTGCCAGCACCGCGGACAGCTATGGCTACACCTTC
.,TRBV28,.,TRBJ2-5,CASSQGGTETQYF,TGTGCCAGCAGTCAGGGGGGGACGGAGACCCAGTACTTC
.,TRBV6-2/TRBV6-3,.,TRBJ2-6,CALGRAVAGANVLTF,TGTGCCTTGGGCAGAGCAGTCGCTGGGGCCAACGTCCTGACTTTC
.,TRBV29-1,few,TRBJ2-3,CSVDLEGTDTQYF,TGCAGCGTTGACTTGGAGGGCACAGATACGCAGTATTTT
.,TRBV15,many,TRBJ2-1,CATSRDFASSYNEQFF,TGTGCCACCAGCAGAGATTTTGCTAGCTCCTACAATGAGCAGTTCTTC
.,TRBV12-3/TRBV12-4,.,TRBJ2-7,CASTGQVSGEQYF,TGTGCCAGCACCGGACAGGTTAGCGGCGAGCAGTACTTC